This T cell receptor (beta chain) was identified during a study of T-cell reconstitution after alpha-beta-depleted transplantation in children. As it was prepared, the TCRbeta library received unique molecular identifiers. TCRdb itself ran the PCR reads through MiXCR, one entry per CDR3 protein. This repertoire shows over 25,000 distinct CDR3 sequences, under 7.5% found once; its top ten account for roughly a quarter. This clonotype was seen ten or more times. What it recognizes is unknown. The CDR3 has 16 residues. Per the germline V gene, CDR1 is MGHRA and CDR2 is YSYEKL. Trimming removed 4 bases at V and 3 bases at J, with 17 bases between. General observations from the study: Several hundred expanded graft clones reportedly supplied alpha-beta T cells about two months after transplant.

Source: peripheral blood, taken 60 days after TCRalphabeta/CD19-depleted stem cell transplant. The receptor was isolated from a child younger than two who had a stem cell transplant for acute myeloid leukemia, so the T cells may come from the graft donor. The V gene is TRBV4-1, the J gene TRBJ2-3; D possibly matches TRBD1 or TRBD2 (7 bases each). The CDR3 DNA is TGCGCCAGCAGCCCGACGGGACAGCGGGGTACAGATACGCAGTATTTT. This encodes CASSPTGQRGTDTQYF.